What follows is one T cell receptor (beta chain) and its context. The data derive from a study of regulatory T cells in long-lasting Graves disease. As for the study in general: The study enrolled newly diagnosed Graves' patients on antithyroid drugs under 3 months.

CDR3 regions were amplified by Arm-PCR using iRepertoire HTBI primers to build TCR beta libraries. TCRdb reprocessed the multiplex PCR reads with MiXCR, giving one entry per CDR3 protein. The repertoire includes around 470,000 distinct CDR3 sequences, about 14% of them detected once, and 17% sits in the top ten. From germline, CDR1 is DFQATT and CDR2 SNEGSKA (reference sequence). V lost 7 bases, J lost 0 bases, and 10 bases lay in between. This CDR3 contains 13 residues. Time point: newly diagnosed GD, antithyroid drugs for less than 3 months. From PBMCs, RNA was extracted and then used to make the TCR library. A further study also used this sample, focusing on T cells in Graves' hyperthyroidism and ophthalmopathy. That source notes: A set of HTBI primers served as the primers for a first-round RT-PCR of the TCR CDR3.

The sequenced sample was peripheral blood mononuclear cells (PBMCs), obtained at new diagnosis, from a patient treated with antithyroid drugs. The rearrangement joins TRBV20-1 to TRBJ2-4; D not resolved. This clonotype originated in a woman in her 50s with Graves disease. The CDR3 spells CSVWWGAKNIQYF. CDR3 DNA: TGCAGTGTCTGGTGGGGAGCCAAAAACATTCAGTACTTC.